Listed below are T cell receptor beta chains from one sample, sequenced in a study of shared clonotypes between healthy human individuals. Assay: immunoSEQ multiplex PCR; the TCRdb copy retains only in-frame clones and omits some. Altogether roughly 2.2 million clones are present, approximately 93% being singletons, with the ten largest covering under 0.45%. Material for sequencing was naive CD4+ T cells from PBMCs. The origin of the receptors is a man younger than 35 in good health. Some clones in this sample may be carry-over from other donors' samples. CDR3s include the opening cysteine and the closing phenylalanine or tryptophan. A D gene is named only where the DNA matches it firmly. Clone size is shown for a subset of rows, as once, few, many or a class of expanded clone.

TRBV4-2	TRBD1	TRBJ2-2	-	CASSRQGTGNIGELFF	TGTGCCAGCAGCCGACAAGGGACAGGGAATATCGGGGAGCTGTTTTTT
TRBV6-1	-	TRBJ2-1	-	CASSEYLAYRSYNEQFF	TGTGCCAGCAGTGAATATCTAGCGTACCGTTCCTACAATGAGCAGTTCTTC
TRBV11-2	TRBD1	TRBJ1-5	-	CASSRTGGANQPQHF	TGTGCCAGCAGCCGAACAGGGGGGGCTAATCAGCCCCAGCATTTT
TRBV5-4	TRBD2	TRBJ2-3	-	CASSFGLAQGTDTQYF	TGTGCCAGCAGCTTCGGACTAGCGCAGGGCACAGATACGCAGTATTTT
TRBV5-1	-	TRBJ2-7	-	CASSQNRHDGEQYF	TGCGCCAGCAGCCAAAATCGACATGATGGCGAGCAGTACTTC
TRBV27	TRBD1	TRBJ2-7	-	CASSRQGSEYEQYF	TGTGCCAGCAGCCGACAGGGCTCTGAGTACGAGCAGTACTTC
TRBV14	-	TRBJ1-2	-	CASSQDPGPGYTF	TGTGCCAGCAGCCAAGATCCAGGGCCCGGCTACACCTTC
TRBV7-2	-	TRBJ1-1	-	CASSSRGVSTEAFF	TGTGCCAGCAGCAGTAGGGGGGTTAGCACTGAAGCTTTCTTT
TRBV7-3	TRBD2	TRBJ2-2	-	CASSPGLAGGKANTGELFF	TGTGCCAGCAGCCCAGGACTAGCGGGAGGAAAAGCGAACACCGGGGAGCTGTTTTTT
TRBV13	TRBD2	TRBJ2-3	-	CASSKIAGQATDTQYF	TGTGCCAGCAGCAAAATAGCGGGGCAGGCGACAGATACGCAGTATTTT
TRBV7-9	-	TRBJ2-6	-	CASSPSTAGANVLTF	TGTGCCAGCAGCCCTTCGACAGCGGGGGCCAACGTCCTGACTTTC
TRBV7-9	-	TRBJ1-1	few	CASSLGSDTEAFF	TGTGCCAGCAGCTTAGGATCGGACACTGAAGCTTTCTTT
TRBV9	-	TRBJ2-3	-	CASSGLVRDGDTQYF	TGTGCCAGCAGCGGACTGGTTCGGGATGGAGATACGCAGTATTTT
TRBV6-6	TRBD1	TRBJ2-7	-	CASTLPPGQGHNMQYF	TGTGCCAGCACCCTCCCCCCGGGACAGGGCCATAATATGCAGTACTTC
TRBV28	TRBD1	TRBJ1-2	-	CASTLQGKGYTF	TGTGCCAGCACCCTACAGGGGAAGGGCTACACCTTC
TRBV18	-	TRBJ2-5	-	CASSLGQLQETQYF	TGTGCCAGCTCCCTAGGACAGCTGCAAGAGACCCAGTACTTC
TRBV19	-	TRBJ2-7	-	CASSGTLSSYEQYF	TGTGCCAGTAGTGGGACACTATCCTCCTACGAGCAGTACTTC
TRBV10-3	-	TRBJ2-1	-	CAISVSEHNEQFF	TGTGCCATCAGTGTTTCAGAACACAATGAGCAGTTCTTC
TRBV9	-	TRBJ1-2	-	CASSVGSPGARYGYTF	TGTGCCAGCAGCGTAGGTTCTCCTGGGGCCAGATATGGCTACACCTTC
TRBV5-5	-	TRBJ2-7	-	CASSFPGSRSYEQYF	TGTGCCAGCAGCTTCCCCGGGAGTAGGTCCTACGAGCAGTACTTC
TRBV2	-	TRBJ2-7	-	CASRGGRRSYEQYF	TGTGCCAGCAGAGGGGGACGGAGGTCCTACGAGCAGTACTTC
TRBV6-5	TRBD2	TRBJ2-1	-	CASTPGTNYNEQFF	TGTGCCAGCACTCCCGGGACTAACTACAATGAGCAGTTCTTC
TRBV7-3	TRBD2	TRBJ2-7	-	CASSLTSGGTYEQYF	TGTGCCAGCAGCTTGACTAGCGGGGGAACCTACGAGCAGTACTTC
TRBV4-2	TRBD1	TRBJ1-2	-	CASSQGFGQGYGYTF	TGTGCCAGCAGCCAGGGCTTCGGACAGGGGTATGGCTACACCTTC
TRBV5-1	TRBD2	TRBJ2-7	-	CASSGGDSYEQYF	TGCGCCAGCAGCGGGGGGGACTCCTACGAGCAGTACTTC
TRBV27	TRBD2	TRBJ2-7	-	CASSPFGLAGGEQYF	TGTGCCAGCAGTCCCTTCGGACTAGCGGGAGGGGAGCAGTACTTC
TRBV19	TRBD1	TRBJ2-7	-	CASSRWAGGEQYF	TGTGCCAGTAGTAGGTGGGCAGGGGGCGAGCAGTACTTC
TRBV2	TRBD1	TRBJ2-7	-	CASSEQGTVGAYEQYF	TGTGCCAGCAGTGAACAAGGGACAGTGGGGGCCTACGAGCAGTACTTC
TRBV5-4	-	TRBJ2-1	-	CASSLAQWGSYNEQFF	TGTGCCAGCAGCTTGGCCCAGTGGGGCTCCTACAATGAGCAGTTCTTC
TRBV28	TRBD1	TRBJ1-1	-	CASITSLRTGGNTEAFF	TGTGCCAGCATCACCTCCCTTCGGACAGGGGGAAACACTGAAGCTTTCTTT
TRBV28	-	TRBJ1-2	-	CASRRLGPYGYTF	TGTGCCAGCAGACGTCTAGGACCCTATGGCTACACCTTC
TRBV28	-	TRBJ1-3	few	CASSLWGRNSGNTIYF	TGTGCCAGCAGTTTATGGGGCAGGAACTCTGGAAACACCATATATTTT
TRBV7-8	TRBD1	TRBJ2-3	-	CASSLGGGQGIYF	TGTGCCAGCAGCTTAGGAGGGGGACAGGGGATATATTTT
TRBV6-6	-	TRBJ1-1	-	CASRPNTEAFF	TGTGCCAGCAGACCCAACACTGAAGCTTTCTTT
TRBV5-1	-	TRBJ2-7	-	CASSYDSAVSYEQYF	TGCGCCAGCAGTTACGACAGCGCCGTCTCCTACGAGCAGTACTTC
TRBV29-1	-	TRBJ2-6	-	CSVEFPSGANVLTF	TGCAGCGTTGAATTTCCCTCTGGGGCCAACGTCCTGACTTTC
TRBV7-2	TRBD1	TRBJ1-1	-	CASSIQGAQAFF	TGTGCCAGCAGCATACAGGGGGCTCAAGCTTTCTTT
TRBV30	-	TRBJ2-6	-	CAWRALGSGANVLTF	TGTGCCTGGAGAGCTTTGGGATCTGGGGCCAACGTCCTGACTTTC
TRBV11-2	TRBD2	TRBJ2-7	-	CASSLVRSSGSTYEQYF	TGTGCCAGCAGCTTAGTGAGGTCTAGCGGGAGCACCTACGAGCAGTACTTC
TRBV2	-	TRBJ2-1	-	CASSELALGYNEQFF	TGTGCCAGCAGTGAACTAGCGTTAGGGTACAATGAGCAGTTCTTC
TRBV7-8	-	TRBJ1-2	-	CASSLALGGSYGYTF	TGTGCCAGCAGCTTAGCTCTCGGGGGATCCTATGGCTACACCTTC
TRBV4-2	TRBD1	TRBJ1-5	once	CASSPTGSNQPQHF	TGTGCCAGCAGCCCGACAGGGAGCAATCAGCCCCAGCATTTT
TRBV7-3	TRBD2	TRBJ2-3	-	CASSVPGGPKDTQYF	TGTGCCAGCAGCGTTCCGGGAGGGCCAAAAGATACGCAGTATTTT
TRBV5-4	TRBD1	TRBJ2-5	-	CASSFGGQGGETQYF	TGTGCCAGCAGCTTTGGGGGACAGGGTGGTGAGACCCAGTACTTC
TRBV28	TRBD1	TRBJ1-1	-	CASTRQGTLPEAFF	TGTGCCAGCACCCGACAGGGCACGCTACCTGAAGCTTTCTTT
TRBV27	TRBD1	TRBJ2-3	-	CASSLRLQGWPTDTQYF	TGTGCCAGCAGTTTACGGCTACAGGGGTGGCCCACAGATACGCAGTATTTT
TRBV4-1	-	TRBJ1-2	-	CASSQVVRLVGYTF	TGCGCCAGCAGCCAAGTCGTCCGTTTGGTGGGCTACACCTTC
TRBV7-9	-	TRBJ2-3	-	CASSPPGGGRSTDTQYF	TGTGCCAGCAGCCCGCCCGGGGGCGGAAGAAGCACAGATACGCAGTATTTT
TRBV28	TRBD1	TRBJ1-2	-	CASSLGAGGQGYTF	TGTGCCAGCAGTTTAGGCGCAGGGGGTCAGGGCTACACCTTC
TRBV18	TRBD2	TRBJ2-1	-	CASSPRRGGAAANEQFF	TGTGCCAGCTCACCACGCCGGGGGGGCGCAGCGGCCAATGAGCAGTTCTTC
TRBV6-5	TRBD1	TRBJ1-2	-	CASSYVWTGDYGYTF	TGTGCCAGCAGTTACGTCTGGACAGGAGACTATGGCTACACCTTC
TRBV5-1	-	TRBJ2-7	-	CASNTGGSSYEQYF	TGCGCCAGCAACACCGGGGGTTCCTCCTACGAGCAGTACTTC
TRBV9	-	TRBJ2-7	-	CASSVGGVPYEQYF	TGTGCCAGCAGCGTAGGAGGCGTCCCCTACGAGCAGTACTTC
TRBV7-9	TRBD1	TRBJ1-1	-	CASSLVGDRAPEAFF	TGTGCCAGCAGCTTAGTTGGGGACAGGGCTCCCGAAGCTTTCTTT
TRBV28	-	TRBJ1-6	-	CADRSSYNSPLHF	TGTGCCGACCGGAGCTCCTATAATTCACCCCTCCACTTT
TRBV18	-	TRBJ1-3	-	CASSDQGLSGNTIYF	TGTGCCAGCTCAGACCAGGGTCTCTCTGGAAACACCATATATTTT
TRBV28	TRBD1	TRBJ1-4	-	CASRISGTGFGKLFF	TGTGCCAGCAGGATATCCGGGACAGGGTTTGGAAAACTGTTTTTT
TRBV5-4	TRBD1	TRBJ2-7	-	CASGRQGYEQYF	TGTGCCAGCGGCCGACAGGGCTACGAGCAGTACTTC